The rows below give T cell receptor beta chains drawn from one sample of a study of cytomegalovirus exposure and HLA in healthy donors. Profiling relied on immunoSEQ multiplex PCR, and the TCRdb table lists in-frame clones only, not all of them. Among around 140,000 clones listed, 60% to 85% were seen once. What was sequenced was PBMCs. The receptors originated from a man between 35 and 55 years old in good health and CMV-seronegative. The CDR3 runs from the conserved cysteine through the conserved F or W. The D gene is left open where the match is weak. Expanded clones get a size class; other rows say once, few or many, or leave the size out.

D,size,J,V,DNA,CDR3
NA,NA,TRBJ2-1,TRBV11-2,TGTGTCAGCAGCTTAGGCATGGTGGTCGGGGAGCAGTTCTTC,CVSSLGMVVGEQFF
TRBD1,NA,TRBJ1-1,TRBV5-1,TGCGCCAGCAGCTTGGACAGGGGAGTCACTGAAGCTTTCTTT,CASSLDRGVTEAFF
TRBD2,NA,TRBJ2-7,TRBV5-4,TGTGCCAGCAGTTCCGGACTAGCGGGGGCCTCCTACGAGCAGTACTTC,CASSSGLAGASYEQYF
TRBD1,NA,TRBJ2-7,TRBV28,TGTGCCAGCAGTCAACACGGGACAGGGGGATACGAGCAGTACTTC,CASSQHGTGGYEQYF
TRBD2,NA,TRBJ2-2,TRBV7-6,TGTGCCAGCAGCCCGCTGGCTAGCGGGGGGGCCGGGGAGCTGTTTTTT,CASSPLASGGAGELFF
NA,once,TRBJ2-6,TRBV9,TGTGCCAGCAGCCCCCAGAGCGAAAGTGGGGCCAACGTCCTGACTTTC,CASSPQSESGANVLTF
TRBD1,NA,TRBJ2-7,TRBV7-2,TGTGCCAGCAGCTTAGCCGGGACAGGGGGCTACGAGCAGTACTTC,CASSLAGTGGYEQYF
TRBD2,NA,TRBJ2-3,TRBV4-3,TGCGCCAGCAGCCAACGCGGCGGGGGGCCCACAGATACGCAGTATTTT,CASSQRGGGPTDTQYF
NA,once,TRBJ2-5,TRBV7-2,TGTGCCAGCAGCCCAGACAGGAGCGTAGAGACCCAGTACTTC,CASSPDRSVETQYF
NA,NA,TRBJ2-2,TRBV30,TGTGCCTGGAGTGTCAGTTCCCCCGGGGAGCTGTTTTTT,CAWSVSSPGELFF
NA,NA,TRBJ2-3,TRBV7-3,TGTGCCAGCAGCTTAACAGGAGGGAGCACAGATACGCAGTATTTT,CASSLTGGSTDTQYF
TRBD2,few,TRBJ2-7,TRBV5-1,TGCGCCAGCAGCCTACTTCCTAGCGGAGGGGCGTACGAGCAGTACTTC,CASSLLPSGGAYEQYF
NA,NA,TRBJ1-4,TRBV2,TGTGCCAGCAGTGAACGCCCGATGGGGGGAAAACTGTTTTTT,CASSERPMGGKLFF
TRBD2,once,TRBJ2-7,TRBV7-6,TGTGCCAGCAGCGCGGGACTAGCGGTCGAGCAGTACTTC,CASSAGLAVEQYF
TRBD2,few,TRBJ2-7,TRBV4-1,TGCGCCAGCAGCCGAGGACTAGCGGGAACCATCTACGAGCAGTACTTC,CASSRGLAGTIYEQYF
TRBD2,NA,TRBJ2-1,TRBV4-2,TGTGCCAGCAGCCAATCTAGCGGGATAGACAATGAGCAGTTCTTC,CASSQSSGIDNEQFF
NA,few,TRBJ2-5,TRBV10-2,TGCGCCAGCAGTACGATCCGGTTGTGGGAGACCCAGTACTTC,CASSTIRLWETQYF
NA,NA,TRBJ2-7,TRBV4-1,TGCGCCAGCAGCCAAGAACTAGGTTACTACGAGCAGTACTTC,CASSQELGYYEQYF
NA,NA,TRBJ2-7,TRBV28,TGTGCCAGCAGCCCCCTCCACGAGCAGTACTTC,CASSPLHEQYF